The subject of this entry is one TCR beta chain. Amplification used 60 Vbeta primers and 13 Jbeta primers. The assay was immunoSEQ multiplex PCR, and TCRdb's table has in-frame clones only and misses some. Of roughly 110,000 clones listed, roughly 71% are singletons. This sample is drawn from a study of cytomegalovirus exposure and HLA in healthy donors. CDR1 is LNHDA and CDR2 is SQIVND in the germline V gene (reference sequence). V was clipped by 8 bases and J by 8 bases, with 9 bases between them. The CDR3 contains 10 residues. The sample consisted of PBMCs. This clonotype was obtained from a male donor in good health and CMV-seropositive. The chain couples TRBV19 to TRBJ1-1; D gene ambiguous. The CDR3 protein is CASGLAEAFF. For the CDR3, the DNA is TGTGCCAGTGGTTTGGCAGAAGCTTTCTTT.